A single sample gave rise to the 15 T cell receptor beta chains below, sequenced in a study of T cells after yellow fever vaccination (dated by TCRdb to between 2019 and 2020). The library was built by means of 5' RACE. Instrument used: Illumina HiSeq 2500. Using fastp at Q25 and MiXCR, TCRdb reprocessed the public reads and kept productive beta chains. Identical CDR3 protein sequences are pooled into one entry, listed with their most common genes and DNA. The sample table shows 200,000 to 300,000 distinct CDR3 sequences, and roughly 6.3% are seen once. Around 1.1% of the sample goes to the ten largest clones. According to the study, the label for this sample's treatment or condition signals: live attenuated yellow fever vaccine strain. The sample here was CD4+ T cells sorted from PBMCs, taken on the day of the yellow fever booster vaccination. The receptors derive from a man aged 30 to 39 who received the YFV17D yellow fever vaccine.

This clonotype was detected ten times or more. V and J are TRBV6-1 and TRBJ2-2; 10 nucleotides line up with TRBD2. This CDR3 region has 18 residues. V was pared by 8 bases and J by 6 bases, with 18 bases of the junction left unmatched. CDR1 is MNHNS, CDR2 SASEGT, per germline. CDR3 sequence reads: CASFGLAGAVSFAGELFF. The CDR3 DNA is TGTGCCAGCTTCGGGCTAGCGGGAGCGGTCTCCTTCGCCGGGGAGCTGTTTTTT.

The sample holds many counts of this clonotype. The V and J genes are TRBV29-1 and TRBJ1-1; D is undetermined. This CDR3 spans 14 amino acids. V was trimmed by 4 bases and J by 1 base, leaving 13 bases between them. CDR1 is SQVTM, CDR2 ANQGSEA, per germline. The CDR3 loop reads CSVGRLEWNTEAFF. CDR3 in DNA: TGCAGCGTTGGTCGTTTGGAGTGGAACACTGAAGCTTTCTTT.

This chain joins TRBV5-1 and TRBJ1-3; maybe TRBD1 (5 bases). CDR1 is SGHRS and CDR2 is YFSETQ in the germline V gene. The V gene lost 4 bases and the J gene lost 3 bases, with 20 bases spanning the gap. There are 17 residues in the CDR3. The DNA for the CDR3 is TGCGCCAGCAGCCAACAAGACCCGGGACTCCGTGGAAACACCATATATTTT. Translation: CASSQQDPGLRGNTIYF.

V gene TRBV2 combines with J gene TRBJ2-1; D is possibly TRBD1 or TRBD2 (5 bases each). Germline V CDR1 and CDR2: SNHLY, FYNNEI. V was pared by 6 bases and J by 0 bases, with 9 bases between. The CDR3 is 14 amino acids. The CDR3 DNA follows: TGTGCCAGCAGGGGACCAGGCTCCTACAATGAGCAGTTCTTC. Its translation is CASRGPGSYNEQFF.

J is TRBJ2-3 and V is TRBV11-3, with 10 positions matching TRBD2. Germline loops: CDR1 SGHNT, CDR2 YENEEA. V lost 6 bases and J lost 4; bases outside the gene matches: 19. The CDR3 spans 19 residues. The CDR3 DNA follows: TGTGCCAGCAGTGCCACCGTGGGTTTAGCGGGAGGCGTCCCAGATACGCAGTATTTT. Translation: CASSATVGLAGGVPDTQYF.

The chain uses TRBV28 and TRBJ1-1; a weak D match, TRBD1 (5 bases). The germline V gene encodes CDR1 MDHEN and CDR2 SYDVKM. The CDR3 is 12 residues long. V was pared by 8 bases and J by 5 bases, with 12 bases between. The DNA for the CDR3 is TGTGCCAGCCATGTCGGGGGAACTGAAGCTTTCTTT. Its protein is CASHVGGTEAFF.

This clonotype was observed a few times. The J gene is TRBJ2-4, the V gene TRBV19; 9 positions agree with TRBD1. CDR1 is LNHDA, CDR2 SQIVND, per germline (reference sequence). Losses at the gene ends were 2 bases for V and 6 bases for J; bases not matched to a gene: 17. The CDR3 is made up of 19 amino acids. This CDR3 reads CASSIPRLTGTGNINIQYF. Here the CDR3 DNA reads TGTGCCAGTAGTATACCGCGACTAACAGGGACAGGGAATATAAACATTCAGTACTTC.

This clonotype was seen many times. The rearrangement links TRBV3-1 to TRBJ2-1; perhaps TRBD2 as D (5 bases). V lost 5 bases to trimming and J lost 2 bases, with 19 bases between them. CDR3 length equals 17 residues. Germline CDR1 is LGHDT and CDR2 is YNNKEL (reference sequence). This CDR3 reads CASSGRLDSRAYNEQFF. DNA for the CDR3: TGTGCCAGCAGCGGACGACTTGATTCGAGGGCCTACAATGAGCAGTTCTTC.

This clonotype was detected many times. The chain uses TRBV7-2 and TRBJ2-7, with 10 bases identical to TRBD2. With 6 bases clipped from V and 7 bases from J, the junction kept 12 bases outside the gene matches. This CDR3 comprises 15 residues. Germline V lookup: CDR1 SGHTA, CDR2 FQGNSA. Here the CDR3 reads CASSPQLAGAGEQYF. The DNA of the CDR3 is TGTGCCAGCAGTCCCCAGCTAGCGGGAGCGGGGGAGCAGTACTTC.

The sample holds many counts of this clonotype. This rearrangement joins TRBV12-3 or TRBV12-4 to TRBJ2-7, with D maybe TRBD1 (5 bases). The CDR3 sequence is 13 residues long. Trimming pared 3 bases from V and 1 base from J, leaving 7 bases between. This CDR3 reads CASSLQGSYEQYF. For the CDR3, the DNA is TGTGCCAGCAGTTTGCAGGGTTCCTACGAGCAGTACTTC.

This clonotype was counted only a few times. The rearrangement uses TRBV7-2 and TRBJ2-7; 8 bases are a match to TRBD1. The junction had 13 bases not matched to a gene; V was cut back by 6 bases and J by 6 bases. This CDR3 comprises 15 residues. CDR1 and CDR2 (germline): SGHTA, FQGNSA. CDR3 sequence: CASRSQPGQAREQYF. The CDR3 coding sequence is TGTGCCAGCAGAAGCCAGCCGGGACAGGCGCGCGAGCAGTACTTC.

This chain connects TRBV11-1 to TRBJ2-3; D perhaps matches TRBD2 (7 bases). V was clipped by 5 bases and J by 1 base, with 22 bases between them. CDR1 and CDR2 (germline): SGHAT, FQDESV (reference sequence). The CDR3 sequence is 18 residues long. The CDR3: CASSQRGWGGGGTDTQYF. The CDR3, as DNA: TGTGCCAGCAGCCAGAGAGGATGGGGCGGGGGCGGCACAGATACGCAGTATTTT.

This chain links TRBV20-1 with TRBJ2-7; 10 bases are shared with TRBD1. Germline lookup yields CDR1 DFQATT and CDR2 SNEGSKA (reference sequence). J gave up 3 bases and V 0 bases, and 17 bases lay outside the gene matches. This CDR3 comprises 19 residues. The CDR3: CSARDRDRGPGAKNYEQYF. The CDR3, as DNA: TGCAGTGCTAGAGATCGGGACAGGGGACCCGGAGCTAAGAACTACGAGCAGTACTTC.

The V call is TRBV20-1, the J call TRBJ2-1; possible D gene TRBD1, 6 bases. Per the germline V gene, CDR1 is DFQATT and CDR2 is SNEGSKA (reference sequence). Trimming pared 4 bases from V and 4 bases from J, leaving 14 bases between. The CDR3 spans 14 residues. DNA of the CDR3: TGCAGTGCTAACCGGGACACCAGTTACAATGAGCAGTTCTTC. Encoded protein: CSANRDTSYNEQFF.

The chain has TRBV12-3 or TRBV12-4 and TRBJ2-7, with a weak D call TRBD2 (7 bases). This CDR3 comprises 14 residues. Trimming removed 1 base from V and 6 bases from J, with 13 bases in between. In DNA, the CDR3 is TGTGCCAGCAGTTTAGTCGGGGGGCGCGGCGAGCAGTACTTC. Encoded protein: CASSLVGGRGEQYF.